Given below is one T cell receptor beta chain in context. Its antigen is still unknown. Some clones are missing from TCRdb's copy, which holds only in-frame ones; the method was immunoSEQ multiplex PCR. The table records more than 120,000 clones, roughly 91% of them present only once. These data come from a study of T cell responses to AZD1222 COVID-19 vaccine. V was cut by 1 base and J by 0 bases, with 15 bases left in between. Germline V gene lookup returns CDR1 KGHSH and CDR2 LQKENI. The CDR3 covers 17 residues. Study-wide results and caveats: Reportedly, nearly half of unique spike TCRs recognized epitopes outside B.1.351/B.1.1.7 mutations. Donors were chiefly white British, with a greater number of females, and clonal diversity was perhaps underestimated.

The clonotype was recovered from an adult in good health. This specimen was peripheral blood, taken on day 0 of AZD1222 vaccination. This chain links TRBV18 with TRBJ1-1, with D tentatively TRBD1 (5 bases). In nucleotides, the CDR3 is TGTGCCAGCTCACCACAGCGTATGGCAGGGTTGAACACTGAAGCTTTCTTT. It specifies CASSPQRMAGLNTEAFF.